Below, one T cell receptor (beta chain) is given with its context. This clone was observed once. No cognate antigen has been identified for it. No clone much larger than this one lies a single base away; base qualities are absent. This entry belongs to a study of T cell responses to AZD1222 COVID-19 vaccine listed by TCRdb under 2021. Describing the broader study: TCR sequencing was performed for roughly 240 trial participants, of whom about 210 were given two doses of AZD1222 and approximately 26 were given two doses of MenACWY control vaccine. Trial participants were enrolled into age subgroups of 18-55, 56-69 and 70-plus years, which contained around 140, 26 and 57 TCR-sequenced participants, respectively. What the authors observed across the whole study: The 56-69-year group was small, and its depth increase did not reach significance, likely because of low power. Participants were mostly white British and included more females than males, and it was suggested by the authors that clonal diversity may have been underestimated. No day 14 peak-response samples were available, so repertoires were characterized only after the peak T cell response. After two AZD1222 doses, spike-specific TCR breadth and depth were significantly higher than at day 0 and than in MenACWY recipients. Epitopes outside the regions mutated in the B.1.351 and B.1.1.7 variants were reportedly recognized by nearly half of the unique spike-specific TCRs. The whole spike protein was spanned by vaccine-associated CD4 TCRs, and dominant responses were seen in regions 160-218 and 743-854. Only 5 to 7 AZD1222 recipients were SARS-CoV-2 seropositive at baseline, limiting conclusions about previously exposed vaccinees.

The CDR3 regions of human TCRbeta chains were analyzed by immunosequencing. Turning to the authors' computational methods: Repertoire TCRs were checked for matches against a reference library of SARS-CoV-2-specific TCRs that had been generated using the MIRA antigen-specificity platform. Breadth was defined as the fraction of unique TCRs that were SARS-CoV-2-associated. Depth was defined as the fraction of total T cells that were SARS-CoV-2-associated. Using the MIRA data, each spike-specific TCR was assigned both to the spike region to which the TCR was reactive and to a CD4 or CD8 class. Log10-transformed breadth and depth values were compared by one-way ANOVA with Sidak's multiple comparisons tests. Entries here come from immuneACCESS through TCRdb and include only in-frame sequences with V and J called. Some clones fail to appear in such tables; in the studies checked, an unresolved V gene covers under half of the shortfall, and the cause of the remainder is unknown. The V and J calls and clone size are taken from that table; D and trimming were inferred from the DNA. Counted in this sample were 140,000 or so clones; under 95% of them appeared once. The ten largest make up 7.5% to 8% of the sample.

The time point tag for this specimen amounts to: about 28 days (+/-7) after the second vaccine dose. The treatment or condition tag for this specimen amounts to: meningococcal conjugate vaccine given as trial control. Vaccinee samples came from UK trials COV001 and COV002, including a single-blind randomized controlled phase 2/3 trial of AZD1222 (ChAdOx1 nCoV-19) in healthy adults. For TCRbeta chain sequencing, PBMC samples from trial participants were taken at day 0 and at day 28 after the second dose. CDR1 SGHTA and CDR2 FQGNSA were looked up in the germline V gene. Here V drops 8 bases and J drops 11 bases, and the junction holds 11 bases not matched to any gene. From the cysteine through the phenylalanine, the CDR3 covers 12 amino acids. The kept DNA is CDR3 alone, 36 bases in frame from the first base.

The TCR originated in an adult who received the MenACWY meningococcal vaccine as a control. The chain is encoded by TRBV7-2 joined to TRBJ2-5, with TRBD2 matching 7 junction bases. Specimen: peripheral blood, collected 28 days after the second dose of the MenACWY control vaccine. The CDR3 here reads CASGREMGWQYF. The DNA sequence reads TGTGCCAGCGGGCGGGAGATGGGGTGGCAGTACTTC.